The rows below give T cell receptor beta chains drawn from one sample of a study of T cell repertoires in cytomegalovirus infection. TCRdb independently ran MiXCR on the reads; one entry per CDR3 protein. Of almost 500,000 distinct CDR3 sequences listed, around 11% were seen once; the top ten hold 10%. The sample taken for sequencing was PBMCs. These receptors all stem from a human donor in good health (CMV status not recorded). Some clones in this sample may be carry-over from other donors' samples. Each CDR3 is given with its conserved first and last residue. Each record gives: V gene, clone size, J gene, D gene, CDR3 protein, CDR3 DNA. D genes are given only for firm matches. Clone sizes are given selectively: once, few, many, or a class where the clone is expanded.

v_gene: TRBV7-3; abundance: many; j_gene: TRBJ2-1; d_gene: TRBD2; CDR3aa: CASSPPGSAGGLNEQFF; CDR3nt: TGTGCCAGCAGCCCCCCGGGGTCAGCGGGGGGGCTTAATGAGCAGTTCTTC
v_gene: TRBV15; abundance: few; j_gene: TRBJ2-2; d_gene: .; CDR3aa: CATSLERLVSGELFF; CDR3nt: TGTGCCACCAGCCTTGAACGACTAGTCTCCGGGGAGCTGTTTTTT
v_gene: TRBV20-1; abundance: .; j_gene: TRBJ2-1; d_gene: TRBD2; CDR3aa: CSVRGGSNSGEQFF; CDR3nt: TGCAGTGTTAGGGGCGGGAGCAATAGCGGTGAGCAGTTCTTC
v_gene: TRBV5-5; abundance: few; j_gene: TRBJ2-3; d_gene: .; CDR3aa: CASSPPRSAPDTQYF; CDR3nt: TGTGCCAGCAGCCCGCCTAGGTCGGCCCCCGATACGCAGTATTTT
v_gene: TRBV27; abundance: .; j_gene: TRBJ2-7; d_gene: .; CDR3aa: CASTPQNSYEQYF; CDR3nt: TGTGCCAGCACCCCCCAGAATTCCTACGAGCAGTACTTC
v_gene: TRBV7-2; abundance: many; j_gene: TRBJ2-2; d_gene: TRBD2; CDR3aa: CASSPGTSSTGELFF; CDR3nt: TGTGCCAGCAGCCCTGGGACTAGCAGTACCGGGGAGCTGTTTTTT
v_gene: TRBV6-5; abundance: once; j_gene: TRBJ2-3; d_gene: .; CDR3aa: CATLEGPTDTQYF; CDR3nt: TGTGCCACTTTGGAGGGCCCCACGGATACGCAGTATTTT
v_gene: TRBV10-3; abundance: many; j_gene: TRBJ2-6; d_gene: TRBD1; CDR3aa: CAISLFRDRDGSGANVLTF; CDR3nt: TGTGCCATCAGTTTGTTCCGCGACAGGGATGGCTCTGGGGCCAACGTCCTGACTTTC
v_gene: TRBV7-9; abundance: many; j_gene: TRBJ1-2; d_gene: .; CDR3aa: CASSLKGQTTTNYGYTF; CDR3nt: TGTGCCAGCAGCTTAAAGGGGCAGACCACGACGAACTATGGCTACACCTTC
v_gene: TRBV2; abundance: many; j_gene: TRBJ2-2; d_gene: .; CDR3aa: CASRYSGELFF; CDR3nt: TGTGCCAGCAGATACAGCGGGGAGCTGTTTTTT
v_gene: TRBV29-1; abundance: few; j_gene: TRBJ1-3; d_gene: .; CDR3aa: CSVGVSGNTIYF; CDR3nt: TGCAGCGTTGGCGTTTCGGGAAACACCATATATTTT
v_gene: TRBV18; abundance: many; j_gene: TRBJ1-1; d_gene: .; CDR3aa: CASSPFGHLNTEAFF; CDR3nt: TGTGCCAGCTCACCCTTCGGACATCTGAACACTGAAGCTTTCTTT
v_gene: TRBV20-1; abundance: .; j_gene: TRBJ1-2; d_gene: TRBD1; CDR3aa: CSTRSWDSIYGYTF; CDR3nt: TGCAGTACTAGATCCTGGGACAGCATCTATGGCTACACCTTC
v_gene: TRBV29-1; abundance: .; j_gene: TRBJ2-7; d_gene: TRBD2; CDR3aa: CSAGGGDPYEQYF; CDR3nt: TGCAGCGCCGGGGGAGGGGACCCCTACGAGCAGTACTTC
v_gene: TRBV7-2; abundance: many; j_gene: TRBJ2-5; d_gene: .; CDR3aa: CASSHGLGQETQYF; CDR3nt: TGTGCCAGCAGCCATGGCCTAGGGCAAGAGACCCAGTACTTC
v_gene: TRBV29-1; abundance: .; j_gene: TRBJ2-4; d_gene: TRBD1; CDR3aa: CSVGTGLTKNIQYF; CDR3nt: TGCAGCGTTGGGACAGGGCTAACCAAAAACATTCAGTACTTC
v_gene: TRBV11-3; abundance: many; j_gene: TRBJ2-2; d_gene: TRBD1; CDR3aa: CASSAGTGNTGELFF; CDR3nt: TGTGCCAGCAGCGCCGGGACAGGCAACACCGGGGAGCTGTTTTTT
v_gene: TRBV20-1; abundance: .; j_gene: TRBJ2-3; d_gene: TRBD2; CDR3aa: CSARDPSGGGTDTQYF; CDR3nt: TGCAGTGCTAGAGATCCCAGCGGGGGAGGCACAGATACGCAGTATTTT
v_gene: TRBV12-3/TRBV12-4; abundance: .; j_gene: TRBJ2-1; d_gene: TRBD2; CDR3aa: CASRLTSALHEQFF; CDR3nt: TGTGCCAGCAGGCTGACTAGCGCTTTACATGAGCAGTTCTTC
v_gene: TRBV12-3/TRBV12-4; abundance: .; j_gene: TRBJ2-1; d_gene: .; CDR3aa: CASTPDGVTNEQFF; CDR3nt: TGTGCCAGCACCCCGGACGGGGTAACGAATGAGCAGTTCTTC
v_gene: TRBV5-8; abundance: .; j_gene: TRBJ1-1; d_gene: TRBD1; CDR3aa: CASSSGQGASEAFF; CDR3nt: TGTGCCAGCAGCTCGGGACAGGGGGCTTCTGAAGCTTTCTTT
v_gene: TRBV29-1; abundance: .; j_gene: TRBJ2-5; d_gene: .; CDR3aa: CSLRGNQETQYF; CDR3nt: TGCAGCCTGAGGGGTAACCAAGAGACCCAGTACTTC
v_gene: TRBV25-1; abundance: .; j_gene: TRBJ1-2; d_gene: .; CDR3aa: CASSAPGPTTGYTF; CDR3nt: TGTGCCAGCAGTGCCCCGGGACCGACGACTGGCTACACCTTC
v_gene: TRBV29-1; abundance: few; j_gene: TRBJ2-1; d_gene: .; CDR3aa: CSVLSRAYNEQFF; CDR3nt: TGCAGCGTTCTCTCAAGGGCCTACAATGAGCAGTTCTTC
v_gene: TRBV6-1; abundance: many; j_gene: TRBJ2-1; d_gene: TRBD1; CDR3aa: CASSPTTGIEQFF; CDR3nt: TGTGCCAGCAGTCCAACGACAGGGATTGAGCAGTTCTTC
v_gene: TRBV7-3; abundance: .; j_gene: TRBJ2-1; d_gene: .; CDR3aa: CASSLIGGSSYNEQFF; CDR3nt: TGTGCCAGCAGCTTGATCGGGGGAAGCTCCTACAATGAGCAGTTCTTC
v_gene: TRBV28; abundance: many; j_gene: TRBJ1-1; d_gene: .; CDR3aa: CASSLPSLNTEAFF; CDR3nt: TGTGCCAGCAGTTTACCCTCATTGAACACTGAAGCTTTCTTT
v_gene: TRBV11-2; abundance: many; j_gene: TRBJ2-1; d_gene: .; CDR3aa: CASTLLDGSYNEQFF; CDR3nt: TGTGCCAGCACCTTACTAGACGGGTCCTACAATGAGCAGTTCTTC
v_gene: TRBV7-9; abundance: .; j_gene: TRBJ2-2; d_gene: TRBD2; CDR3aa: CASSFLAEATGELFF; CDR3nt: TGTGCCAGCAGCTTCCTAGCGGAGGCCACCGGGGAGCTGTTTTTT
v_gene: TRBV7-8; abundance: many; j_gene: TRBJ2-3; d_gene: .; CDR3aa: CASSTNLARTDTQYF; CDR3nt: TGTGCCAGCAGCACCAACCTAGCGCGCACAGATACGCAGTATTTT
v_gene: TRBV5-5; abundance: many; j_gene: TRBJ1-2; d_gene: TRBD1; CDR3aa: CASSLAETGGNYGYTF; CDR3nt: TGTGCCAGCAGCTTGGCGGAGACAGGGGGCAACTATGGCTACACCTTC
v_gene: TRBV6-4; abundance: many; j_gene: TRBJ2-5; d_gene: TRBD2; CDR3aa: CAITSAGGPGQETQYF; CDR3nt: TGTGCCATCACGTCTGCGGGAGGGCCGGGGCAAGAGACCCAGTACTTC
v_gene: TRBV9; abundance: many; j_gene: TRBJ2-1; d_gene: TRBD2; CDR3aa: CASSVALADREQFF; CDR3nt: TGTGCCAGCAGCGTAGCACTAGCGGACCGCGAGCAGTTCTTC
v_gene: TRBV6-5; abundance: many; j_gene: TRBJ1-1; d_gene: .; CDR3aa: CASSLGQPFTEAFF; CDR3nt: TGTGCCAGCAGTTTAGGACAGCCTTTCACTGAAGCTTTCTTT
v_gene: TRBV28; abundance: .; j_gene: TRBJ2-7; d_gene: TRBD1; CDR3aa: CASSHRGTGVFNEQYF; CDR3nt: TGTGCCAGCAGCCACCGCGGGACAGGGGTCTTTAACGAGCAGTACTTC
v_gene: TRBV5-4; abundance: few; j_gene: TRBJ1-5; d_gene: .; CDR3aa: CASSWGGGRDQPQHF; CDR3nt: TGTGCCAGCAGCTGGGGGGGCGGCAGGGACCAGCCCCAGCATTTT
v_gene: TRBV12-3/TRBV12-4; abundance: few; j_gene: TRBJ1-5; d_gene: .; CDR3aa: CASSPQNGAQHF; CDR3nt: TGTGCCAGCAGCCCCCAGAATGGGGCCCAGCATTTT
v_gene: TRBV6-4; abundance: many; j_gene: TRBJ2-6; d_gene: .; CDR3aa: CASSREYSGANVLTF; CDR3nt: TGTGCCAGCAGCCGGGAGTACTCTGGGGCCAACGTCCTGACTTTC
v_gene: TRBV10-3; abundance: .; j_gene: TRBJ1-2; d_gene: TRBD1; CDR3aa: CAISESTGTGYTF; CDR3nt: TGTGCCATCAGTGAGTCGACAGGGACTGGCTACACCTTC
v_gene: TRBV19; abundance: many; j_gene: TRBJ1-1; d_gene: TRBD1; CDR3aa: CASTMGQGAGNTEAFF; CDR3nt: TGTGCCAGTACCATGGGACAGGGGGCTGGGAACACTGAAGCTTTCTTT
v_gene: TRBV4-2; abundance: .; j_gene: TRBJ2-1; d_gene: TRBD2; CDR3aa: CASSQAGTSGDNEQFF; CDR3nt: TGTGCCAGCAGCCAAGCCGGGACTAGCGGTGACAATGAGCAGTTCTTC
v_gene: TRBV5-4; abundance: many; j_gene: TRBJ2-1; d_gene: .; CDR3aa: CASSFNLGSPSYNEQFF; CDR3nt: TGTGCCAGCAGCTTCAACCTAGGGTCACCATCCTACAATGAGCAGTTCTTC
v_gene: TRBV7-2; abundance: many; j_gene: TRBJ2-1; d_gene: .; CDR3aa: CASRLGGGQSNEQFF; CDR3nt: TGTGCCAGCAGATTAGGGGGGGGGCAGAGCAATGAGCAGTTCTTC
v_gene: TRBV20-1; abundance: many; j_gene: TRBJ2-7; d_gene: .; CDR3aa: CSAFHSGYEQYF; CDR3nt: TGCAGTGCTTTCCATTCGGGGTACGAGCAGTACTTC
v_gene: TRBV20-1; abundance: few; j_gene: TRBJ1-3; d_gene: TRBD1; CDR3aa: CSAAGGEGNTIYF; CDR3nt: TGCAGTGCTGCAGGGGGCGAGGGAAACACCATATATTTT
v_gene: TRBV28; abundance: many; j_gene: TRBJ2-3; d_gene: TRBD1; CDR3aa: CASSSGQGEADTQYF; CDR3nt: TGTGCCAGCAGTTCGGGACAGGGGGAAGCAGATACGCAGTATTTT
v_gene: TRBV20-1; abundance: many; j_gene: TRBJ2-7; d_gene: .; CDR3aa: CSARPTEEQYF; CDR3nt: TGCAGTGCTAGGCCAACGGAGGAGCAGTACTTC
v_gene: TRBV10-2; abundance: many; j_gene: TRBJ1-2; d_gene: .; CDR3aa: CASSESNKYGYTF; CDR3nt: TGCGCCAGCAGTGAGTCGAACAAGTATGGCTACACCTTC
v_gene: TRBV19; abundance: .; j_gene: TRBJ2-2; d_gene: .; CDR3aa: CASSNLQVRTGELFF; CDR3nt: TGTGCCAGTAGTAACCTACAGGTTCGGACCGGGGAGCTGTTTTTT
v_gene: TRBV27; abundance: few; j_gene: TRBJ2-7; d_gene: .; CDR3aa: CASTTQASKTYEQYF; CDR3nt: TGTGCCAGCACCACACAGGCCTCCAAAACCTACGAGCAGTACTTC
v_gene: TRBV7-2; abundance: .; j_gene: TRBJ1-1; d_gene: TRBD1; CDR3aa: CASSPQGGRNTEAFF; CDR3nt: TGTGCCAGCAGCCCACAGGGGGGGAGGAACACTGAAGCTTTCTTT
v_gene: TRBV6-5; abundance: many; j_gene: TRBJ2-1; d_gene: TRBD2; CDR3aa: CASSGGSLAGSYNEQFF; CDR3nt: TGTGCCAGCAGTGGGGGGTCGCTAGCGGGTTCCTACAATGAGCAGTTCTTC
v_gene: TRBV19; abundance: few; j_gene: TRBJ1-3; d_gene: .; CDR3aa: CASSIGTYSGNTIYF; CDR3nt: TGTGCCAGTAGTATAGGCACCTACTCTGGAAACACCATATATTTT
v_gene: TRBV12-5; abundance: .; j_gene: TRBJ1-5; d_gene: .; CDR3aa: CASGNSGNGQSQHF; CDR3nt: TGTGCTAGTGGGAATTCCGGAAATGGCCAGTCCCAGCATTTT
v_gene: TRBV11-2; abundance: .; j_gene: TRBJ1-1; d_gene: .; CDR3aa: CASGRTRDTEAFF; CDR3nt: TGTGCCAGCGGAAGAACTCGGGACACTGAAGCTTTCTTT